A single sample is the source of the 30 T cell receptor beta chains below, sequenced in a study of shared T cell receptors in the human thymus. Using immunoSEQ multiplex PCR, the repertoire was profiled, and TCRdb retains in-frame clones only, with some absent. The table records approximately 760,000 clones, approximately 83% of them present only once. These sequences were also reported in another study, on human thymus T cells.

Sequencing was carried out using thymocytes. These receptors came from a girl under three years old with a congenital heart defect.

V usage is TRBV5-6 and J usage is TRBJ2-7, with a possible D match to TRBD1 (6 bases). The V end lost 0 bases, the J end lost 2 bases, and 12 bases lay between the germline ends. The germline V gene has CDR1 SGHDT and CDR2 YYEEEE. The CDR3 has 15 amino acids. The CDR3 coding sequence is TGTGCCAGCAGCTTGGAAGAGGGGGAAGCCTACGAGCAGTACTTC. It specifies CASSLEEGEAYEQYF.

On this clone itself: A junction end diverges from the germline sequence, so it may reflect a read error. This chain joins TRBV7-7 and TRBJ2-7, with 7 bases fitting TRBD1. The CDR3 runs to 13 residues. Germline-derived CDR1 and CDR2 are SSHAT and FNYEAQ (reference sequence). CDR3 amino acids: CASSLGQNYEQYF. The CDR3 nucleotides read TGTGCTAGCAGCTTGGGACAGAACTACGAGCAGTACTTC.

This chain joins TRBV5-1 and TRBJ2-7; D is undetermined. V dropped 2 bases and J dropped 0 bases, with 9 bases sitting between them. The CDR3 sequence is 14 residues long. Germline CDR1 and CDR2: SGHRS and YFSETQ. The CDR3 protein is CASSLSLVSYEQYF. CDR3 bases: TGCGCCAGCAGCTTAAGTCTAGTCTCCTACGAGCAGTACTTC.

The genes are TRBV5-8 and TRBJ2-7, with TRBD2 matching over 13 bases. V trimming: 7 bases; J trimming: 3 bases; junction bases outside the gene matches: 4. The CDR3 totals 14 residues. Per germline, CDR1 SGHTS and CDR2 YDEGEE. The CDR3 loop is CASPRTSGGYEQYF. CDR3 coding DNA: TGTGCCAGCCCTAGGACTAGCGGGGGCTACGAGCAGTACTTC.

The chain links TRBV6-1 to TRBJ2-5; D ambiguous. CDR1 and CDR2 from the germline V gene are MNHNS and SASEGT. The V and J ends lost 7 bases and 3 bases respectively, with 3 bases between them. This CDR3 is built from 10 residues. In DNA form, the CDR3 reads TGTGCCAGCACTAAAGAGACCCAGTACTTC. Amino acid sequence: CASTKETQYF.

CDR3 bases: TGTGCCAGTAGTATGGGGTCCAGGGGGCTCCATCCACCCTCCTACGAGCAGTACTTC. As protein: CASSMGSRGLHPPSYEQYF. This chain joins TRBV19 and TRBJ2-7; 8 bases are a match to TRBD1. V lost 3 bases, J lost 0 bases, and 16 bases stayed unmatched. The CDR3 spans 19 residues. CDR1 is LNHDA, CDR2 SQIVND, per germline (reference sequence).

The chain carries TRBV9 and TRBJ1-4, with D possibly being TRBD1 (6 bases). This CDR3 is built from 15 residues. V shed 4 bases and J shed 6 bases, with 16 bases lying between them. Germline CDR1 SGDLS, CDR2 YYNGEE. The CDR3: CASSQGGGRDEKLFF. The DNA of the CDR3 is TGTGCCAGCAGCCAAGGGGGAGGGAGAGATGAAAAACTGTTTTTT. Supplemented by reference TRBV9 and TRBJ1-4, the full variable domain reads DSGVTQTPKHLITATGQRVTLRCSPRSGDLSVYWYQQSLDQGLQFLIQYYNGEERAKGNILERFSAQQFPDLHSELNLSSLELGDSALYFCASSQGGGRDEKLFFGSGTQLSVL.

This chain links TRBV7-2 with TRBJ1-4, with 7 positions matching TRBD1. There are 16 residues in the CDR3. V was clipped by 5 bases and J by 6 bases; unmatched bases: 12. Per the germline V gene, CDR1 is SGHTA and CDR2 is FQGNSA. This chain's CDR3 is CASSRRVTGVDEKLFF. The CDR3 DNA follows: TGTGCCAGCAGCCGAAGGGTCACAGGGGTAGATGAAAAACTGTTTTTT.

The chain joins TRBV27 to TRBJ1-5, with 10 bases aligning to TRBD1. Germline CDR1 and CDR2: MNHEY and SMNVEV (reference sequence). There are 16 residues in the CDR3. J gave up 7 bases and V 4 bases, and 10 bases lay outside the gene matches. The CDR3 bases are TGTGCCAGCAGTTACACCGGGACAGGGGTCTTGCAGCCCCAGCATTTT. It is translated as CASSYTGTGVLQPQHF.

This clone is a singleton in its sample. The genes are TRBV6-5 and TRBJ2-3; TRBD2 aligns across 10 bases. The ends lost 6 bases at V and 0 bases at J; junction bases unmatched: 3. The CDR3 is 15 amino acids. Germline V lookup: CDR1 MNHEY, CDR2 SVGAGI. The CDR3 coding sequence is TGTGCCAGCAGATCGACTAGCGGGAGCACAGATACGCAGTATTTT. Translating it yields CASRSTSGSTDTQYF.

In its sample, this clone was seen a few times. This chain connects TRBV5-1 to TRBJ1-3; 10 nucleotides align to TRBD1. Trimming cost V 0 bases and J 8 bases; bases outside gene matches: 5. Germline assignment: CDR1 SGHRS and CDR2 YFSETQ. The CDR3 has 15 residues. The CDR3, as DNA: TGCGCCAGCAGCTTGGGCGACAGGGGGCAGGACACCATATATTTT. This sequence encodes CASSLGDRGQDTIYF.

This clone came up a few times. The chain combines TRBV18 with TRBJ2-6; D gene ambiguous. The length of the CDR3 is 16 residues. The germline V gene has CDR1 KGHSH and CDR2 LQKENI. Trimming removed 0 bases at V and 0 bases at J, with 6 bases between. As DNA, the CDR3 is TGTGCCAGCTCACCACCTTCCAGCTCTGGGGCCAACGTCCTGACTTTC. Translating it yields CASSPPSSSGANVLTF.

The rearrangement uses TRBV27 and TRBJ2-1; 7 bases are a match to TRBD1. The CDR3 is 15 residues long. Germline assignment: CDR1 MNHEY and CDR2 SMNVEV (reference sequence). V trimming: 6 bases; J trimming: 0 bases; junction bases outside the gene matches: 5. In DNA form, the CDR3 reads TGTGCCAGCAGAACGGGACAGAGCTCCTACAATGAGCAGTTCTTC. Protein product: CASRTGQSSYNEQFF.

V is TRBV6-5 and J is TRBJ2-2; D ambiguous. CDR3 length equals 14 residues. CDR1 and CDR2 from the germline V gene are MNHEY and SVGAGI. The V end lost 4 bases, the J end lost 7 bases, and 13 bases lay between the germline ends. The CDR3 nucleotides read TGTGCCAGCAGTTCCTCCCGCCGAGGCGGGGAGCTGTTTTTT. Its translation is CASSSSRRGGELFF.

The chain recombines TRBV5-1 with TRBJ2-7; D is undetermined. Looked up from germline, CDR1 is SGHRS and CDR2 is YFSETQ. V gave up 1 base and J gave up 0 bases, with 8 bases separating them. The CDR3 sequence is 14 residues long. This CDR3 reads CASSLLQLSYEQYF. The DNA of the CDR3 is TGCGCCAGCAGCTTGTTACAGCTCTCCTACGAGCAGTACTTC.

The rearrangement joins TRBV27 to TRBJ2-7, with a possible D match to TRBD1 (6 bases). The germline CDR1 and CDR2 sequences are MNHEY and SMNVEV (reference sequence). Trimming cost V 6 bases and J 7 bases, with 25 bases left between them. This CDR3 spans 16 amino acids. CDR3 nucleotide sequence: TGTGCCAGCAGCATCTCCCCTGGGGGCAGTGCTGGGGAGCAGTACTTC. Amino acid sequence: CASSISPGGSAGEQYF.

A single count supports this clone. The chain carries TRBV27 and TRBJ1-6; 7 bases are a match to TRBD1. Trimming cost V 3 bases and J 9 bases; bases outside gene matches: 8. The CDR3 loop spans 15 amino acids. Germline values: CDR1 MNHEY, CDR2 SMNVEV (reference sequence). CDR3 in DNA: TGTGCCAGCAGTTTCTTGGACAGGAGTCGTTCACCCCTCCACTTT. This sequence encodes CASSFLDRSRSPLHF.

The rearrangement uses TRBV7-9 and TRBJ2-7, with a possible D match to TRBD1 (7 bases). The V gene lost 5 bases and the J gene lost 3 bases, with 26 bases spanning the gap. Germline CDR1 and CDR2: SEHNR and FQNEAQ (reference sequence). This CDR3 is built from 18 residues. The CDR3 DNA is TGTGCCAGCAGCCCACCGGAGGGGGCCTCACAAAAAGACTACGAGCAGTACTTC. It yields the protein CASSPPEGASQKDYEQYF.

V is TRBV5-4 and J is TRBJ2-5; D is possibly TRBD2 (6 bases). Trimming removed 0 bases at V and 1 base at J, with 13 bases between. Per germline, CDR1 SGHNT and CDR2 YYREEE (reference sequence). The CDR3 sequence is 16 residues long. The CDR3, as DNA: TGTGCCAGCAGCTTGGGTAGCGGCAGAATCCAAGAGACCCAGTACTTC. This codes for CASSLGSGRIQETQYF. The whole variable domain, remainder taken from reference TRBV5-4 and TRBJ2-5, is ETGVTQSPTHLIKTRGQQVTLRCSSQSGHNTVSWYQQALGQGPQFIFQYYREEENGRGNFPPRFSGLQFPNYSSELNVNALELDDSALYLCASSLGSGRIQETQYFGPGTRLLVL.

This chain joins TRBV19 and TRBJ1-1, with D possibly TRBD1 on 6 matching bases. V was trimmed by 5 bases and J by 1 base, leaving 23 bases between them. CDR1 is LNHDA, CDR2 SQIVND, per germline (reference sequence). The CDR3 runs to 18 residues. The CDR3 DNA reads as TGTGCCAGTAGTTCCCCGTACAGGTCCCGCAGGGGGAACACTGAAGCTTTCTTT. Translating it yields CASSSPYRSRRGNTEAFF.

The V call is TRBV5-1, the J call TRBJ1-2; D is perhaps TRBD1 (5 bases). This CDR3 has 16 residues. Per germline, CDR1 SGHRS and CDR2 YFSETQ. V gave up 0 bases and J gave up 6 bases, with 18 bases separating them. In DNA form, the CDR3 reads TGCGCCAGCAGCTTGGATCGTTATAGGGGATCGGATGGCTACACCTTC. It specifies CASSLDRYRGSDGYTF. Supplemented by reference TRBV5-1 and TRBJ1-2, the full variable domain reads KAGVTQTPRYLIKTRGQQVTLSCSPISGHRSVSWYQQTPGQGLQFLFEYFSETQRNKGNFPGRFSGRQFSNSRSEMNVSTLELGDSALYLCASSLDRYRGSDGYTFGSGTRLTVV.

The gene calls are TRBV7-2 and TRBJ1-4; D call uncertain. V was pared by 5 bases and J by 0 bases, with 19 bases between. Germline V gene data show CDR1 as SGHTA and CDR2 as FQGNSA. The CDR3 totals 18 residues. In DNA form, the CDR3 reads TGTGCCAGCAGCCCCGGAACACCTGATCTAGCAACTAATGAAAAACTGTTTTTT. This translates into CASSPGTPDLATNEKLFF.

This clone was counted once. V gene TRBV9 combines with J gene TRBJ2-5; tentative D call: TRBD2 (7 bases). V was clipped by 4 bases and J by 2 bases, with 18 bases between them. Per germline, CDR1 SGDLS and CDR2 YYNGEE. This CDR3 region has 16 residues. This CDR3 is CASSSLGGELQETQYF. In DNA form, the CDR3 reads TGTGCCAGCAGCTCGCTAGGGGGGGAACTTCAAGAGACCCAGTACTTC.

This sequence joins TRBV5-6 and TRBJ1-2; the D gene is possibly TRBD1 (5 bases). The germline V and J ends were trimmed by 0 bases and 6 bases, with 15 bases remaining between them. The CDR3 has 15 residues. Germline V CDR1 and CDR2: SGHDT, YYEEEE. The CDR3 is CASSLDPDRCHGYTF. The CDR3 DNA is TGTGCCAGCAGCTTGGATCCCGACAGATGCCATGGCTACACCTTC. The full variable domain, with the rest looked up from reference TRBV5-6 and TRBJ1-2, is DAGVTQSPTHLIKTRGQQVTLRCSPKSGHDTVSWYQQALGQGPQFIFQYYEEEERQRGNFPDRFSGHQFPNYSSELNVNALLLGDSALYLCASSLDPDRCHGYTFGSGTRLTVV.

V gene TRBV5-8 combines with J gene TRBJ2-7; TRBD2 is a possible D gene (7 bases). Trimming took 6 bases from V and 7 from J, leaving 20 bases between them. The CDR3 runs to 14 residues. CDR1 and CDR2 (germline): SGHTS, YDEGEE. CDR3 amino acids: CASIWGGVSGEQYF. The CDR3 DNA reads TGTGCCAGCATCTGGGGGGGCGTCTCGGGTGAGCAGTACTTC.

The rearrangement joins TRBV7-9 to TRBJ1-4; D gene unclear. Trimming pared 5 bases from V and 6 bases from J, leaving 19 bases between. CDR3 length: 16 amino acids. Germline V gene data show CDR1 as SEHNR and CDR2 as FQNEAQ (reference sequence). The CDR3 protein is CASSLPDGVRYEKLFF. The CDR3 region has the DNA TGTGCCAGCAGCCTGCCCGACGGGGTGAGATATGAAAAACTGTTTTTT.

The V call is TRBV4-1, the J call TRBJ1-4; perhaps TRBD1 as D (6 bases). Trimming left V 4 bases short and J 5 bases short, with 14 bases between. This CDR3 comprises 15 residues. The germline V gene has CDR1 MGHRA and CDR2 YSYEKL. CDR3 bases: TGCGCCAGCAGCCCCCTCGACAGGACAAATGAAAAACTGTTTTTT. As protein: CASSPLDRTNEKLFF.

As for this clone: Other nucleotide sequences from this sample produce the same CDR3. The chain recombines TRBV9 with TRBJ1-3, with D perhaps matching TRBD1 (6 bases). Trimming pared 2 bases from V and 4 bases from J, leaving 13 bases between. In germline, CDR1 is SGDLS, CDR2 YYNGEE. This CDR3 contains 15 residues. CDR3 sequence: CASSVRGGRGNTIYF. Here the CDR3 DNA reads TGTGCCAGCAGCGTTAGGGGGGGCAGGGGAAACACCATATATTTT.

V is TRBV12-5 and J is TRBJ2-1, with a weak D call TRBD2 (5 bases). Trimming cost V 1 base and J 3 bases, with 28 bases left between them. Germline V gives CDR1 LGHNT, CDR2 FRNRAP. This CDR3 comprises 21 residues. As DNA, the CDR3 is TGTGCTAGTGGTTTGGGACTAAGAAAGGGATCAGATCATTACCACTACAATGAGCAGTTCTTC. Translation: CASGLGLRKGSDHYHYNEQFF.

The genes are TRBV9 and TRBJ1-1; TRBD1 is a possible D gene (6 bases). Germline loops: CDR1 SGDLS, CDR2 YYNGEE. The CDR3 is made up of 19 amino acids. The V and J ends lost 0 bases and 0 bases respectively, with 21 bases between them. CDR3 bases: TGTGCCAGCAGCGTAGGAGCACTACAGGGTCAAGAAATGAACACTGAAGCTTTCTTT. Protein product: CASSVGALQGQEMNTEAFF.